Following are 26 T cell receptor beta chains from one sample sequenced in a study of regulatory and conventional T cells in RAG deficiency. Genomic DNA came from blood conventional CD4+ T cells gated CD25-low CD127-high. Some clones are missing from TCRdb's copy, which holds only in-frame ones; the method was immunoSEQ multiplex PCR. The sample carries roughly 13,000 clones, about 92% recorded once. The same data also went into a second study, on regulatory T cells. This second report adds: The primer mix had 52 TRBV and 13 TRBJ primers.

The sequenced sample consisted of CD4+ effector T cells sorted from blood. These TCRs come from a human donor in good health.

This clone was recorded only once. The V call is TRBV30, the J call TRBJ1-6, with a tentative D call TRBD1 (6 bases). Trimming removed 3 bases at V and 10 bases at J, with 13 bases between. The CDR3 loop spans 13 amino acids. The germline V gene has CDR1 GTSNPN and CDR2 SVGIG (reference sequence). The chain's CDR3 is CAWSQQGGSPLHF. DNA for the CDR3: TGTGCCTGGAGCCAACAGGGTGGATCACCCCTCCACTTT.

The rearrangement uses TRBV30 and TRBJ1-6; D is unresolved. V was pared by 0 bases and J by 5 bases, with 11 bases between. From germline, CDR1 is GTSNPN and CDR2 SVGIG (reference sequence). This CDR3 is built from 15 residues. The CDR3 bases are TGTGCCTGGAGTGTCAAACCGTCGAATAATTCACCCCTCCACTTT. It specifies CAWSVKPSNNSPLHF.

The CDR3 reads CASRPKTGTSGRFEQYF. CDR3 DNA: TGTGCCAGCAGACCAAAAACCGGGACTAGCGGGAGGTTCGAGCAGTACTTC. The rearrangement uses TRBV28 and TRBJ2-7, with 15 bases identical to TRBD2. The CDR3 has 17 residues. Trimming removed 6 bases from V and 6 bases from J; junction bases left unmatched: 12. From germline, CDR1 is MDHEN and CDR2 SYDVKM.

The genes are TRBV7-2 and TRBJ1-4; D gene ambiguous. CDR1 and CDR2 (germline): SGHTA, FQGNSA. The CDR3 totals 15 residues. V lost 3 bases and J 0 bases, leaving 8 bases between the germline ends. CDR3 nucleotide sequence: TGTGCCAGCAGCTTTAGGATTGCAACTAATGAAAAACTGTTTTTT. Its protein product is CASSFRIATNEKLFF.

This chain uses TRBV29-1 with TRBJ2-1; 7 positions match TRBD1. Germline V CDR1 and CDR2: SQVTM, ANQGSEA. J lost 0 bases, V lost 6 bases, and 5 bases had no gene match. This CDR3 comprises 14 residues. The CDR3 nucleotides are TGCAGCGTAGCGGACAGGAGCTCCTACAATGAGCAGTTCTTC. It specifies CSVADRSSYNEQFF.

The chain employs TRBV7-9 and TRBJ1-3, with D maybe TRBD1 (6 bases). CDR1 is SEHNR and CDR2 is FQNEAQ in the germline V gene (reference sequence). Trimming left V 5 bases short and J 4 bases short, with 21 bases between. This CDR3 has 17 amino acids. CDR3 amino acids: CASSGRGGIRGGNTIYF. In nucleotides, the CDR3 is TGTGCCAGCAGCGGAAGAGGGGGTATCAGAGGAGGAAACACCATATATTTT.

The chain joins TRBV11-3 to TRBJ2-2; D is ambiguous. Trimming pared 5 bases from V and 7 bases from J, leaving 8 bases between. Germline V gene lookup returns CDR1 SGHNT and CDR2 YENEEA. This CDR3 spans 12 amino acids. CDR3 sequence: CASSGGIGELFF. CDR3 DNA: TGTGCCAGCAGCGGTGGGATCGGGGAGCTGTTTTTT.

The rearrangement links TRBV7-6 to TRBJ1-1; TRBD1 agrees at 9 bases. J lost 6 bases, V lost 2 bases, and 10 bases had no gene match. CDR3 length equals 16 residues. CDR1 and CDR2 from the germline V gene are SGHVS and FNYEAQ. As DNA, the CDR3 is TGTGCCAGCAGCTTACAGTCCGGGACAGGGACCGCTGAAGCTTTCTTT. This encodes CASSLQSGTGTAEAFF.

The chain carries TRBV11-3 and TRBJ2-7; D remains unclear. The V end was cut by 5 bases, the J end by 3 bases, with 17 bases between. This CDR3 spans 15 amino acids. CDR1 and CDR2 from the germline V gene are SGHNT and YENEEA. The CDR3 loop reads CASSPRPGPSYEQYF. CDR3 nucleotides: TGTGCCAGCAGCCCACGACCCGGGCCAAGCTACGAGCAGTACTTC.

The CDR3 DNA is TGCGCCAGCAGCTTGGACGCCCCTAGCTCCTACGAGCAGTACTTC. It specifies CASSLDAPSSYEQYF. This sequence joins TRBV5-1 and TRBJ2-7; D uncertain. CDR1 and CDR2 (germline): SGHRS, YFSETQ. The CDR3 consists of 15 residues. Deletions cut 0 bases from V and 0 bases from J, with 10 bases between.

The chain combines TRBV6-1 with TRBJ2-6; D is perhaps TRBD1 (6 bases). There are 16 residues in the CDR3. The V end lost 2 bases, the J end lost 4 bases, and 12 bases lay between the germline ends. Looked up from germline, CDR1 is MNHNS and CDR2 is SASEGT. CDR3 bases: TGTGCCAGCAGTGAATTAGGACAGTTCGGGGCCAACGTCCTGACTTTC. This encodes CASSELGQFGANVLTF.

The V gene is TRBV7-3, the J gene TRBJ2-3; 7 nucleotides align to TRBD2. Germline V gene data show CDR1 as SGHTA and CDR2 as FQGTGA. J gave up 1 base and V 5 bases, and 6 bases lay outside the gene matches. The CDR3 is 15 amino acids. CDR3 in amino acids: CASSLWAGGTDTQYF. Here the CDR3 DNA reads TGTGCCAGCAGCCTCTGGGCGGGGGGCACAGATACGCAGTATTTT.

This chain links TRBV7-2 with TRBJ1-1; D not certain. CDR1 SGHTA and CDR2 FQGNSA come from the germline V gene. The CDR3 extends over 14 amino acids. Trimming left V 2 bases short and J 0 bases short, with 7 bases between. The CDR3 sequence is CASSLSAMNTEAFF. The CDR3, as DNA: TGTGCCAGCAGCTTAAGTGCAATGAACACTGAAGCTTTCTTT.

This clone is a singleton in its sample. The chain is built from TRBV21-1 and TRBJ1-6; the DNA was not used to check the table's D call, TRBD1. TRBV21-1 is a known pseudogene. The CDR3 extends over 17 amino acids. The CDR3 sequence is CASSKSRGQVINSPLHF. In DNA form, the CDR3 reads TGTGCCAGCAGCAAAAGTAGGGGACAGGTCATAAATTCACCCCTCCACTTT.

V usage is TRBV6-1 and J usage is TRBJ1-3; D uncertain. Germline CDR1 reads MNHNS; CDR2 reads SASEGT. Trimming took 1 base from V and 3 from J, leaving 7 bases between them. This CDR3 is built from 14 residues. CDR3 in amino acids: CASSEGADGNTIYF. The CDR3 DNA sequence: TGTGCCAGCAGTGAAGGGGCGGATGGAAACACCATATATTTT.

This clone has a single count. The gene calls are TRBV5-6 and TRBJ1-1; possibly TRBD1 for D (6 bases). Trimming cost V 2 bases and J 5 bases, with 10 bases left between them. Germline CDR1 is SGHDT and CDR2 is YYEEEE. The CDR3 is 13 residues long. The CDR3 DNA reads as TGTGCCAGCAGCTTCTACAGGGAGACTGAAGCTTTCTTT. Its translation: CASSFYRETEAFF.

The chain combines TRBV7-9 with TRBJ2-2; 11 bases match TRBD1. The length of the CDR3 is 15 residues. The germline V gene has CDR1 SEHNR and CDR2 FQNEAQ (reference sequence). Losses at the gene ends were 4 bases for V and 4 bases for J; bases not matched to a gene: 2. The CDR3 DNA reads TGTGCCAGCAGCTGGACAGGGGGCGGCACCGGGGAGCTGTTTTTT. Its protein is CASSWTGGGTGELFF.

The chain employs TRBV5-1 and TRBJ1-1; 7 nucleotides align to TRBD1. The CDR3 sequence is 14 residues long. CDR1 is SGHRS and CDR2 is YFSETQ in the germline V gene. V trimming: 4 bases; J trimming: 4 bases; junction bases outside the gene matches: 7. In DNA form, the CDR3 reads TGCGCCAGCAGCAATCAACAGGGGTTCACTGAAGCTTTCTTT. It translates to CASSNQQGFTEAFF.

V gene TRBV11-2 combines with J gene TRBJ1-2; D is undetermined. With 1 base removed from V and 7 bases from J, the gap between germline ends came to 10 bases. This CDR3 is 13 amino acids long. Germline lookup yields CDR1 SGHAT and CDR2 FQNNGV. This CDR3 reads CASSLGMGIGYTF. In DNA, the CDR3 is TGTGCCAGCAGCTTAGGAATGGGAATTGGCTACACCTTC.

CDR3 sequence: CASSGNRGYGYTF. The DNA for the CDR3 is TGTGCCAGCAGTGGGAACAGGGGGTATGGCTACACCTTC. J is TRBJ1-2 and V is TRBV25-1, with TRBD1 matching 8 bases. CDR1 is MGHDK and CDR2 is SYGVNS in the germline V gene. The length of the CDR3 is 13 residues. Trimming cost V 4 bases and J 5 bases; bases outside gene matches: 3.

The chain uses TRBV5-4 and TRBJ2-2; D uncertain. V was cut by 3 bases and J by 0 bases, with 9 bases left in between. Germline assignment: CDR1 SGHNT and CDR2 YYREEE (reference sequence). This CDR3 is built from 15 residues. The CDR3 sequence: CASSSGVPNTGELFF. The CDR3 bases are TGTGCCAGCAGCTCTGGCGTTCCGAACACCGGGGAGCTGTTTTTT.

V and J are TRBV14 and TRBJ2-5, with D unresolved. The CDR3 spans 11 residues. CDR1 is SGHDN and CDR2 is FVKESK in the germline V gene. V dropped 4 bases and J dropped 3 bases, with 3 bases sitting between them. This CDR3 reads CASSLKETQYF. In nucleotides, the CDR3 is TGTGCCAGCAGCCTGAAAGAGACCCAGTACTTC.

The J gene is TRBJ1-1, the V gene TRBV27; no clear D. Germline lookup yields CDR1 MNHEY and CDR2 SMNVEV (reference sequence). The CDR3 consists of 15 residues. Trimming removed 3 bases at V and 0 bases at J, with 11 bases between. The CDR3 DNA sequence: TGTGCCAGCAGTTTGTATCGCTCCATGAACACTGAAGCTTTCTTT. Translated, it gives CASSLYRSMNTEAFF.

This clone is a singleton in its sample. The chain is built from TRBV19 and TRBJ1-1; D is undetermined. CDR1 is LNHDA, CDR2 SQIVND, per germline (reference sequence). The CDR3 is made up of 14 amino acids. V was cut by 3 bases and J by 1 base, with 9 bases left in between. CDR3 nucleotides: TGTGCCAGTAGTATGGGGTTCCCGAACACTGAAGCTTTCTTT. It encodes CASSMGFPNTEAFF.

CDR3 in amino acids: CASSSSTGGGSYEQYF. CDR3 nucleotide sequence: TGCGCCAGCAGCAGCTCGACAGGGGGGGGCTCCTACGAGCAGTACTTC. The chain couples TRBV5-1 to TRBJ2-7; 9 nucleotides align to TRBD1. This CDR3 has 16 residues. The germline gives CDR1 SGHRS, CDR2 YFSETQ. V lost 4 bases, J lost 0 bases, and 8 bases stayed unmatched.

This sequence joins TRBV2 and TRBJ1-3, with TRBD1 as a possible D gene (6 bases). With 8 bases removed from V and 8 bases from J, the gap between germline ends came to 16 bases. This CDR3 has 13 residues. Germline V gives CDR1 SNHLY, CDR2 FYNNEI. The CDR3 here is CASGQWGAYTIYF. CDR3 coding DNA: TGTGCCAGCGGTCAATGGGGGGCGTACACCATATATTTT.